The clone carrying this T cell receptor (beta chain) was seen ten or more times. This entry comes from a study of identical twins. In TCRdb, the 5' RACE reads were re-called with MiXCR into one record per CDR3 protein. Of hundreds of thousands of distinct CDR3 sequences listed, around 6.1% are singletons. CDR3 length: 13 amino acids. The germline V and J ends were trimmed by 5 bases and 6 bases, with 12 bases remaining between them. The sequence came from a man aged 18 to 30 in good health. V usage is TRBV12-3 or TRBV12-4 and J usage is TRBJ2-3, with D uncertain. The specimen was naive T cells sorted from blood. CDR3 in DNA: TGTGCCAGCAGTAGCCCATTAGGGGATACGCAGTATTTT. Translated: CASSSPLGDTQYF.